These 14 T cell receptor beta chains came from one sample sequenced in a study of T cell responses to AZD1222 COVID-19 vaccine. Assay: immunoSEQ multiplex PCR; the TCRdb copy retains only in-frame clones and omits some. This sample has roughly 100,000 clones; around 84% occur once, and the top ten carry under 1.5%. Sequenced material: peripheral blood, taken on day 0 of AZD1222 vaccination. These receptor sequences come from an adult in good health.

This chain joins TRBV20-1 and TRBJ2-7; 9 bases are a match to TRBD2. V lost 3 bases, J lost 0 bases, and 18 bases stayed unmatched. Looked up from germline, CDR1 is DFQATT and CDR2 is SNEGSKA (reference sequence). This CDR3 has 19 amino acids. The CDR3: CSASRLFDGPSGDSYEQYF. The CDR3, as DNA: TGCAGTGCTAGTAGGTTGTTTGATGGGCCTAGCGGGGACTCCTACGAGCAGTACTTC.

This chain links TRBV6-6 with TRBJ1-4, with D perhaps matching TRBD1 (6 bases). Trimming left V 11 bases short and J 3 bases short, with 13 bases between. This CDR3 is built from 13 residues. The germline V gene encodes CDR1 MNHNY and CDR2 SVGAGI (reference sequence). The DNA of the CDR3 is TGTGCCCATCGGGGGGCACCTAATGAAAAACTGTTTTTT. Protein sequence: CAHRGAPNEKLFF.

The chain recombines TRBV15 with TRBJ2-4; D gene uncertain. This CDR3 spans 17 amino acids. Germline V lookup: CDR1 LNHNV, CDR2 YYDKDF (reference sequence). V was shortened by 0 bases and J by 0 bases, with 12 bases between the two germline ends. The CDR3 spells CATSRDVIGIAKNIQYF. The CDR3 DNA is TGTGCCACCAGCAGAGATGTTATAGGGATAGCCAAAAACATTCAGTACTTC.

J is TRBJ2-1 and V is TRBV27; D is possibly TRBD1 or TRBD2 (5 bases each). The germline V and J ends were trimmed by 4 bases and 3 bases, with 13 bases remaining between them. The length of the CDR3 is 15 residues. Germline values: CDR1 MNHEY, CDR2 SMNVEV (reference sequence). CDR3 DNA: TGTGCCAGCAGTTGGTCCGGGACGATCTACAATGAGCAGTTCTTC. Translated: CASSWSGTIYNEQFF.

The rearrangement links TRBV7-2 to TRBJ2-1; 7 bases match TRBD2. Germline V gene lookup returns CDR1 SGHTA and CDR2 FQGNSA. The V gene end was trimmed by 4 bases and the J gene end by 0 bases; junction bases not matched to a gene: 12. The CDR3 has 18 amino acids. In nucleotides, the CDR3 is TGTGCCAGCAGCTCCCCCAGCCTAGCGGATAGCTCCTACAATGAGCAGTTCTTC. The encoded protein is CASSSPSLADSSYNEQFF.

The chain couples TRBV6-2 or TRBV6-3 to TRBJ1-1; no clear D. Between the trimmed V and J ends, which lost 0 bases and 4 bases, there was a span of 6 bases. The germline V gene encodes CDR1 MNHEY and CDR2 SVGEGT. The CDR3 is 13 amino acids. CDR3 DNA: TGTGCCAGCAGTTACTCCCGCATCACTGAAGCTTTCTTT. Translated: CASSYSRITEAFF.

The chain combines TRBV27 with TRBJ1-2; D gene uncertain. Germline CDR1 MNHEY, CDR2 SMNVEV (reference sequence). V was shortened by 6 bases and J by 5 bases, with 10 bases between the two germline ends. The CDR3 extends over 12 amino acids. CDR3 loop: CASSLAGYGYTF. The CDR3 bases are TGTGCCAGCAGCCTGGCAGGTTATGGCTACACCTTC.

This rearrangement joins TRBV5-1 to TRBJ2-7, with a tentative D call TRBD1 (6 bases). Germline V CDR1 and CDR2: SGHRS, YFSETQ. The V and J ends lost 4 bases and 3 bases respectively, with 14 bases between them. The CDR3 sequence is 14 residues long. Here the CDR3 reads CASSPRTDVYEQYF. CDR3 DNA sequence: TGCGCCAGCAGCCCCAGGACAGATGTCTACGAGCAGTACTTC.

As DNA, the CDR3 is TGTGCTAGTGGTCCCGGGGGACAGGGCAGAACAGATACGCAGTATTTT. Protein product: CASGPGGQGRTDTQYF. The chain combines TRBV12-5 with TRBJ2-3; TRBD1 matches at 9 bases. Trimming at V came to 5 bases and at J to 3 bases, leaving 9 bases not matched to a gene. This CDR3 spans 16 amino acids. Germline V lookup: CDR1 LGHNT, CDR2 FRNRAP.

This chain uses TRBV3-1 (or the pseudogene TRBV3-2) with TRBJ1-2; unclear D gene. The germline V and J ends were trimmed by 0 bases and 7 bases, with 15 bases remaining between them. In germline, CDR1 is LGHDT, CDR2 YNNKEL (reference sequence). This CDR3 contains 15 residues. The CDR3 loop reads CASSQDLLRARGYTF. The CDR3 coding sequence is TGTGCCAGCAGCCAAGATCTTTTGAGGGCCCGTGGCTACACCTTC.

The V gene is TRBV19, the J gene TRBJ1-6; a possible D gene is TRBD1 (5 bases). CDR1 is LNHDA, CDR2 SQIVND, per germline (reference sequence). V was trimmed by 7 bases and J by 5 bases, leaving 15 bases between them. The CDR3 totals 15 residues. CDR3 DNA sequence: TGTGCCAGTAACCAACAGGCTAATAATAATTCACCCCTCCACTTT. It is translated as CASNQQANNNSPLHF.

The V and J genes are TRBV6-2 or TRBV6-3 and TRBJ1-5, with 10 bases that match TRBD1. This CDR3 spans 16 amino acids. Per germline, CDR1 MNHEY and CDR2 SVGEGT. J was trimmed by 7 bases and V by 0 bases; bases with no gene match: 6. The CDR3 protein is CASSYSRQGAWQPQHF. Here the CDR3 DNA reads TGTGCCAGCAGTTACTCCAGACAGGGGGCTTGGCAGCCCCAGCATTTT.

The CDR3 loop is CASSGLAGAYEQYF. As DNA, the CDR3 is TGTGCCAGTAGTGGACTAGCGGGGGCCTACGAGCAGTACTTC. J is TRBJ2-7 and V is TRBV19; 13 nucleotides agree with TRBD2. Germline assignment: CDR1 LNHDA and CDR2 SQIVND (reference sequence). The CDR3 spans 14 residues. Germline trimming cut 5 bases from V and 2 bases from J; bases unmatched to any gene: 0.

This clone was counted only a few times. The same CDR3 can be traced to other DNA sequences in this sample. The chain recombines TRBV21-1 with TRBJ1-5. TRBV21-1 is deemed a pseudogene. The CDR3 totals 19 residues. The CDR3: CASSKAPEGRGVSNQPQHF. CDR3 sequence (DNA): TGTGCCAGCAGCAAAGCACCCGAGGGGAGGGGAGTAAGCAATCAGCCCCAGCATTTT.